This TCR beta chain was recorded in a study of cytomegalovirus exposure and HLA in healthy donors. General study points: In a later analysis, HLA-associated beta chains showed higher expansion and lower generation probabilities than comparable chains. TRBV6-2, TRBV6-3 and some other V segments were unresolvable in 87-base-pair reads. Later work found most CMV-associated TCR beta chains apparently HLA-restricted. The authors later linked a missense DCLRE1C variant to TCR beta V- and J-gene trimming.

The CDR3 spans 18 residues. V was clipped by 1 base and J by 1 base; unmatched bases: 9. The germline V gene has CDR1 SGHTS and CDR2 YDEGEE. Comment on this clone: Its antigen is still unknown.

It was with 60 Vbeta and 13 Jbeta primers that the PCR ran. Measured with immunoSEQ multiplex PCR; TCRdb has only the in-frame clones, and not every one. Of some 82,000 clones listed, 65% to 85% are singletons. Material: PBMCs. The J gene is TRBJ2-2, the V gene TRBV5-8; 8 bases are shared with TRBD2. The source is a woman in her fifties or sixties in good health and CMV-seronegative. The CDR3 DNA reads TGTGCCAGCAGCTTGAGTTACACTAGCGGAGAGAACACCGGGGAGCTGTTTTTT. Translated, it gives CASSLSYTSGENTGELFF.